The clone carrying this T cell receptor beta chain was detected once. Assay used: immunoSEQ multiplex PCR; TCRdb lists only in-frame clones, some missing. The table has around 11,000 clones, 78% seen once; the top ten hold roughly 3.9%. V lost 2 bases and J lost 5, with 9 bases in between. The CDR3 runs 13 residues. Germline assignment: CDR1 LGHNA and CDR2 YSLEER. Resections took place in Japan or China from about 2014 to 2018. H&E slides confirmed each diagnosis, reviewed by two pathologists independently. The record originates from a study of immune evolution from preneoplasia to lung adenocarcinoma.

Sequenced input: FFPE minimally invasive lung adenocarcinoma tissue. V gene TRBV4-3 combines with J gene TRBJ1-1; a weak D match, TRBD1 (6 bases). This TCR was sampled from a person aged 60-80 years with lung adenocarcinoma. This chain's CDR3 is CASSQRRGTEAFF. Here the CDR3 DNA reads TGCGCCAGCAGCCAACGGAGGGGGACTGAAGCTTTCTTT.